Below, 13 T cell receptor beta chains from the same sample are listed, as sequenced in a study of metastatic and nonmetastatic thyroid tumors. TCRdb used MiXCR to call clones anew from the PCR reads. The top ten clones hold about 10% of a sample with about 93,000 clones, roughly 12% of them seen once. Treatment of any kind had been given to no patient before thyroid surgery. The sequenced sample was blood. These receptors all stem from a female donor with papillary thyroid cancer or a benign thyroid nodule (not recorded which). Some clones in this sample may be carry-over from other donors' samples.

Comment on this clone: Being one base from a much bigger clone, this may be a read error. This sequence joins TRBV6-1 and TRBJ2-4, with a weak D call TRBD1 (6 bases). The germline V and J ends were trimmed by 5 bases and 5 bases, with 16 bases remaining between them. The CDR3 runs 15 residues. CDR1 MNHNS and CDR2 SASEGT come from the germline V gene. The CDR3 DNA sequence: TGTGCCAGCAGTACAGGGCGCGTGGCCGAAAACATTCAGTACTTC. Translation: CASSTGRVAENIQYF.

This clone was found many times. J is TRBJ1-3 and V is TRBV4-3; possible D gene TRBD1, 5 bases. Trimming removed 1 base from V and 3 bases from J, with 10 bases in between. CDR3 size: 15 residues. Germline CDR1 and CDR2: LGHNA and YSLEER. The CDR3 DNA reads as TGCGCCAGCAGCCAAGCGCAGGGTTTTGGAAACACCATATATTTT. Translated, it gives CASSQAQGFGNTIYF.

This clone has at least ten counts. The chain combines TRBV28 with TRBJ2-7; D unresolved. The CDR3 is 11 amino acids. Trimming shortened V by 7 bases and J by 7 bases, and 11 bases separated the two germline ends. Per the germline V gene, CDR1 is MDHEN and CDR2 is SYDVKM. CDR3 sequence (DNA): TGTGCCAGCACGGCGTGGGGAGAGCAGTACTTC. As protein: CASTAWGEQYF.

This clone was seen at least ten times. CDR3 residues: CSARNPRGSNYGYTF. CDR3 DNA sequence: TGCAGTGCTAGGAACCCTCGAGGAAGTAACTATGGCTACACCTTC. The rearrangement uses TRBV20-1 and TRBJ1-2; unclear D gene. Germline CDR1 DFQATT, CDR2 SNEGSKA (reference sequence). With 3 bases removed from V and 1 base from J, the gap between germline ends came to 15 bases. This CDR3 has 15 residues.

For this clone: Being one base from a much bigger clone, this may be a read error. The CDR3 sequence: CAGSLNPGTTDTQYF. The CDR3 bases are TGCGCCGGCAGCTTGAATCCAGGGACCACAGATACGCAGTATTTT. The chain combines TRBV5-1 with TRBJ2-3, with D perhaps matching TRBD1 or TRBD2 (5 bases each). The CDR3 has 15 residues. Per germline, CDR1 SGHRS and CDR2 YFSETQ. Full variable domain (remainder filled in from reference TRBV5-1 and TRBJ2-3): KAGVTQTPRYLIKTRGQQVTLSCSPISGHRSVSWYQQTPGQGLQFLFEYFSETQRNKGNFPGRFSGRQFSNSRSEMNVSTLELGDSALYLCAGSLNPGTTDTQYFGPGTRLTVL.

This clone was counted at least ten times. The CDR3 coding sequence is TGTGCCAGCAGCCGACAGGGGAACACTGAAGCTTTCTTT. Its translation: CASSRQGNTEAFF. The V call is TRBV7-9, the J call TRBJ1-1, with 7 bases lining up with TRBD1. Trimming removed 5 bases from V and 1 base from J; junction bases left unmatched: 1. This CDR3 has 13 residues. Germline values: CDR1 SEHNR, CDR2 FQNEAQ (reference sequence).

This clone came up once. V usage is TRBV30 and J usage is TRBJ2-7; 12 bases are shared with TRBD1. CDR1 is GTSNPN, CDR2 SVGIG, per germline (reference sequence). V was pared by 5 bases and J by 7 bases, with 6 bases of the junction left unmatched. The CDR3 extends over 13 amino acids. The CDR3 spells CAWGDRGRLEQYF. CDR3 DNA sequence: TGTGCCTGGGGGGACAGGGGGCGCTTAGAGCAGTACTTC.

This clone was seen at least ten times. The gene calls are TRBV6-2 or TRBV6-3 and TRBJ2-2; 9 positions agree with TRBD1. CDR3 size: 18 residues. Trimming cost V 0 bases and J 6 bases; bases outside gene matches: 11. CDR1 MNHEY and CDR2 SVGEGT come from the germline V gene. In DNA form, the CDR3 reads TGTGCCAGCAGTTACTCGCCGGGACAGGGACCCAGGGCCGGGGAGCTGTTTTTT. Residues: CASSYSPGQGPRAGELFF.

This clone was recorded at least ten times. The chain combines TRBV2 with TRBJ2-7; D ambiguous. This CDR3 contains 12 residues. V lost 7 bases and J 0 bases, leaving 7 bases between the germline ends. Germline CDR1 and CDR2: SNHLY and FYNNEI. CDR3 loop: CASTGSSYEQYF. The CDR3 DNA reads TGTGCCAGCACTGGCAGCTCCTACGAGCAGTACTTC.

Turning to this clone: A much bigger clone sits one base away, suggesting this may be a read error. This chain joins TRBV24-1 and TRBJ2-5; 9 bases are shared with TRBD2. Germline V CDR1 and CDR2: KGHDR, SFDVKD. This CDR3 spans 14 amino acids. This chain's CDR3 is CATRGTSPKDTQYF. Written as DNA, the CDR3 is TGTGCCACCAGAGGGACTAGCCCGAAAGATACCCAGTACTTC.

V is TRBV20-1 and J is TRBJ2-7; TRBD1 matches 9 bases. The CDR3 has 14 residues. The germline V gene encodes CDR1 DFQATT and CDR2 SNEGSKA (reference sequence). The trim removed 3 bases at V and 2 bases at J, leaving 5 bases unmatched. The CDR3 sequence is CSARGDRVPYEQYF. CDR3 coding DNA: TGCAGTGCTAGGGGGGACAGGGTACCCTACGAGCAGTACTTC.

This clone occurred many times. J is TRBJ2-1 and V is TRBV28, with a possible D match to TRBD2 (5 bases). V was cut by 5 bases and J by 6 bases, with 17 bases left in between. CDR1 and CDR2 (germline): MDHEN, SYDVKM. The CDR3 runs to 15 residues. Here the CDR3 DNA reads TGTGCCAGCAGTCCAGGTAGGGAGTTCGGCAATGAGCAGTTCTTC. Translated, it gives CASSPGREFGNEQFF.

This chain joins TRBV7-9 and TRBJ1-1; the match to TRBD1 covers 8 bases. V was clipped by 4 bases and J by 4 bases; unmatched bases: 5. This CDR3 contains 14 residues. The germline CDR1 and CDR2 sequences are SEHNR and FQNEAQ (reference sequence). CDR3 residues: CASSSSGQGTEAFF. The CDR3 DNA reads TGTGCCAGCAGCTCTTCCGGACAGGGCACTGAAGCTTTCTTT.